The T cell receptor (beta chain) described here comes from a study of OX40 agonist ivuxolimab in advanced cancers. As to this clone: What it binds is unknown.

The CDR3 is 16 amino acids. V dropped 0 bases and J dropped 4; count of bases not matched to a gene: 4. Germline CDR1 reads SGDLS; CDR2 reads YYNGEE. Clones were sequenced by immunoSEQ multiplex PCR, and TCRdb holds only the in-frame ones, with some missing. This table holds some 77,000 clones, approximately 82% found once. Regarding the study as a whole: CD4+ and CD8+ blood T cells expanded clonally by week 6 at 0.1 to 3.0 mg/kg. In CD8+ T cells, expanded clones were on average more numerous than in CD4+.

This chain joins TRBV9 and TRBJ2-2, with 9 bases fitting TRBD1. The sequence came from an adult with an advanced solid tumor such as melanoma, head and neck, liver or kidney cancer. Source: CD4+ or CD8+ T cells sorted from blood, taken in a trial of the OX40 agonist ivuxolimab. CDR3 amino acids: CASSVEQGAGTGELFF. CDR3 coding DNA: TGTGCCAGCAGCGTAGAACAGGGGGCGGGCACCGGGGAGCTGTTTTTT.